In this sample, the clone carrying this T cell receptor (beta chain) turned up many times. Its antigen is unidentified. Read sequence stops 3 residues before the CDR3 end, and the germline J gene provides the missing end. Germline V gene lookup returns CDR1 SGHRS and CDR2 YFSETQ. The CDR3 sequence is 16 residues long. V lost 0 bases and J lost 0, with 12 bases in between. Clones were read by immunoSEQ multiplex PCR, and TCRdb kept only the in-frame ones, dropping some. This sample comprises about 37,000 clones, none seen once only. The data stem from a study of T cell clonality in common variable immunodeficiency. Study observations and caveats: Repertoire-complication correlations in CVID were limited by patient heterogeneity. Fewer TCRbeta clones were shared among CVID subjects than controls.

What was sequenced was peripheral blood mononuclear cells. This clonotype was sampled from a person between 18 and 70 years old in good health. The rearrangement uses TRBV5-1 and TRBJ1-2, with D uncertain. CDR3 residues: CASSLDTRRANYGYTF. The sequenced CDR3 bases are TGCGCCAGCAGCTTGGATACCAGGAGAGCTAACTATGGC.